A single sample is the source of the 18 T cell receptor beta chains below, sequenced in a study of T cell repertoires in cytomegalovirus infection. Using its own MiXCR run on the reads, TCRdb lists one record per CDR3 protein. The sample includes approximately 500,000 distinct CDR3 sequences, 16% seen only once; the top ten take roughly a quarter. The specimen was CD8+ T cells from PBMCs. The receptors come from a human donor in good health (CMV status not recorded). Some clones in this sample may be carry-over from other donors' samples.

In the case of this clonotype: A much larger clone lies one base from this, so it may be a read error. This chain links TRBV6-6 with TRBJ2-1; D remains ambiguous. CDR1 and CDR2 (germline): MNHNY, SVGAGI (reference sequence). Trimming left V 7 bases short and J 3 bases short, with 16 bases between. The CDR3 length is 15 residues. In nucleotides, the CDR3 is TGTGCCAGCACCCCGGTGGGGAACGTCTACAATGAGCAGTTCTTC. It translates to CASTPVGNVYNEQFF.

This clonotype came up once. With a much larger clone just one base away, this may be a read error. This CDR3 reads CANIQDWREGSRETQYF. The CDR3 bases are TGTGCCAACATCCAAGACTGGAGGGAGGGTAGTCGGGAGACCCAGTACTTC. The rearrangement links TRBV7-4 to TRBJ2-5, with 7 nucleotides matching TRBD2. V lost 10 bases, J lost 5 bases, and 22 bases stayed unmatched. This CDR3 contains 17 residues. Germline V CDR1 and CDR2: SGHVT, SQSDAQ.

This clonotype was detected many times. The V gene is TRBV2, the J gene TRBJ2-2, with TRBD1 matching over 9 bases. V gave up 4 bases and J gave up 6 bases; unmatched junction bases: 3. Looked up from germline, CDR1 is SNHLY and CDR2 is FYNNEI. This CDR3 is built from 14 residues. CDR3 in DNA: TGTGCCAGCAGTGGGACAGGGGCTCCCGGGGAGCTGTTTTTT. Protein: CASSGTGAPGELFF.

In this sample, this clonotype turned up a few times. The V gene is TRBV9, the J gene TRBJ2-3; 12 bases match TRBD1. Looked up from germline, CDR1 is SGDLS and CDR2 is YYNGEE. The trim removed 0 bases at V and 2 bases at J, leaving 10 bases unmatched. This CDR3 comprises 19 residues. DNA for the CDR3: TGTGCCAGCAGCGTAGCCGGGACAGGGGGCTTCCTCTACACAGATACGCAGTATTTT. Translation: CASSVAGTGGFLYTDTQYF.

Note on this clonotype: Since a much larger clone is just one base distant, this may be a read error. This chain joins TRBV28 and TRBJ2-5, with TRBD2 identical over 8 bases. The CDR3 sequence is 17 residues long. Germline CDR1 is MDHEN and CDR2 is SYDVKM. J lost 2 bases, V lost 10 bases, and 18 bases had no gene match. CDR3 amino acids: CANSSAMETSAQETQYF. DNA of the CDR3: TGTGCCAACAGCTCCGCCATGGAGACTAGCGCGCAAGAGACCCAGTACTTC.

This chain joins TRBV2 and TRBJ1-2, with D possibly TRBD1 on 6 matching bases. This CDR3 is 15 amino acids long. V dropped 2 bases and J dropped 4 bases, with 14 bases sitting between them. Germline V gene sequence: CDR1 SNHLY, CDR2 FYNNEI. CDR3 protein: CASSEFPGDAYGYTF. The CDR3 region has the DNA TGTGCCAGCAGTGAATTCCCAGGGGACGCCTATGGCTACACCTTC.

This clonotype was seen ten or more times. The chain joins TRBV19 to TRBJ1-2; TRBD1 matches 10 bases. The CDR3 has 14 amino acids. V was pared by 5 bases and J by 5 bases, with 5 bases of the junction left unmatched. Germline CDR1 is LNHDA and CDR2 is SQIVND (reference sequence). Here the CDR3 DNA reads TGTGCCAGTAGTCCAGAGGACAGGGGGTATGGCTACACCTTC. This codes for CASSPEDRGYGYTF.

The chain uses TRBV4-1 and TRBJ2-7; TRBD1 matches at 8 bases. The CDR3 covers 16 residues. In germline, CDR1 is MGHRA, CDR2 YSYEKL. V trimming: 4 bases; J trimming: 0 bases; junction bases outside the gene matches: 8. The CDR3 sequence: CASSLKQGDFSYEQYF. CDR3 coding DNA: TGCGCCAGCAGCCTGAAACAGGGGGATTTCTCCTACGAGCAGTACTTC.

This clonotype was recorded at least ten times. The V gene is TRBV27, the J gene TRBJ1-5; 9 bases match TRBD1. The V gene's germline CDR1 is MNHEY and CDR2 SMNVEV (reference sequence). The CDR3 has 15 residues. J was trimmed by 6 bases and V by 6 bases; bases with no gene match: 9. DNA of the CDR3: TGTGCCAGCAGAGGCGACAGGGGGTTGAGTCAGCCCCAGCATTTT. Translation: CASRGDRGLSQPQHF.

The chain employs TRBV3-1 and TRBJ1-1, with a tentative D call TRBD1 (5 bases). This CDR3 has 15 amino acids. CDR1 is LGHDT and CDR2 is YNNKEL in the germline V gene (reference sequence). V gave up 2 bases and J gave up 7 bases, with 17 bases separating them. The DNA of the CDR3 is TGTGCCAGCAGCCAAAAACACTGGGGGGTAAGTGAAGCTTTCTTT. Its protein is CASSQKHWGVSEAFF.

This clonotype was detected a few times. DNA for the CDR3: TGCAGTGCTAACCCGACAGGTCTGGCCACTGAAGCTTTCTTT. Amino acid sequence: CSANPTGLATEAFF. V gene TRBV20-1 combines with J gene TRBJ1-1; D perhaps matches TRBD1 (6 bases). The germline V gene has CDR1 DFQATT and CDR2 SNEGSKA (reference sequence). CDR3 length: 14 residues. The ends were cut back, 4 bases at V and 4 bases at J, with 16 bases in the middle.

This clonotype has ten or more counts. CDR3 in amino acids: CASRLTSGRADEQYF. In nucleotides, the CDR3 is TGTGCCAGCAGGTTGACTAGCGGGAGAGCCGACGAGCAGTACTTC. The rearrangement links TRBV12-3 or TRBV12-4 to TRBJ2-7, with 12 bases aligning to TRBD2. CDR3 size: 15 residues. After removal of 6 bases from V and 5 bases from J, the junction contained 8 bases not matched to a gene.

This clonotype turned up a few times. V gene TRBV7-9 combines with J gene TRBJ1-3; D is unresolved. The germline CDR1 and CDR2 sequences are SEHNR and FQNEAQ (reference sequence). The length of the CDR3 is 16 residues. Trimming took 5 bases from V and 4 from J, leaving 18 bases between them. CDR3: CASSPPEPSGGNTIYF. The CDR3 DNA sequence: TGTGCCAGCAGCCCCCCCGAGCCCTCTGGAGGAAACACCATATATTTT.

This chain joins TRBV20-1 and TRBJ2-3; 7 positions agree with TRBD2. CDR1 and CDR2 (germline): DFQATT, SNEGSKA (reference sequence). V lost 0 bases, J lost 0 bases, and 6 bases stayed unmatched. The CDR3 covers 16 residues. The CDR3 DNA reads TGCAGTGCTAGAGATTCTCTAGCGGAGAGCACAGATACGCAGTATTTT. Translation gives CSARDSLAESTDTQYF.

This clonotype appeared a few times. This chain links TRBV2 with TRBJ2-5; D is unresolved. Germline-derived CDR1 and CDR2 are SNHLY and FYNNEI. The CDR3 has 15 residues. With 1 base removed from V and 4 bases from J, the gap between germline ends came to 13 bases. The CDR3 DNA reads TGTGCCAGCAGTGAAGGTATAGGGTCAGCAGAGACCCAGTACTTC. Amino acid sequence: CASSEGIGSAETQYF.

This clonotype was counted a few times. The V and J genes are TRBV19 and TRBJ2-1, with TRBD2 identical over 12 bases. This CDR3 region has 12 residues. Germline-derived CDR1 and CDR2 are LNHDA and SQIVND (reference sequence). Trimming took 6 bases from V and 15 from J; bases not matched to a gene: 6. CDR3 residues: CASRTSGRNLFF. The DNA of the CDR3 is TGTGCCAGTAGAACTAGCGGGAGGAATCTGTTCTTC.

The V and J genes are TRBV15 and TRBJ1-2; D is perhaps TRBD1 (5 bases). There are 15 residues in the CDR3. Deletions cut 0 bases from V and 4 bases from J, with 12 bases between. Germline V lookup: CDR1 LNHNV, CDR2 YYDKDF (reference sequence). The DNA of the CDR3 is TGTGCCACCAGCAGAGATCGGGGGGGAGGCTATGGCTACACCTTC. Amino acids: CATSRDRGGGYGYTF.

This clonotype was found once. A much larger clone lies one base from this, so it may be a read error. This rearrangement joins TRBV27 to TRBJ1-1, with TRBD1 as a possible D gene (5 bases). The CDR3 consists of 15 residues. Germline assignment: CDR1 MNHEY and CDR2 SMNVEV (reference sequence). CDR3 in DNA: TGTGTCAGCACTAGCGGGGCGGGGTTGAACACTGAAGCTTTCTTT. It specifies CVSTSGAGLNTEAFF.